This passage covers 19 T cell receptor beta chains from one sample sequenced in a study of cytomegalovirus exposure and HLA in healthy donors. PCR was performed using 60 Vbeta and 13 Jbeta primers. Clones were read by immunoSEQ multiplex PCR, and TCRdb kept only the in-frame ones, dropping some. The repertoire has about 52,000 clones, around 70% of them found once; the top ten carry 7% to 10%. The specimen sequenced was PBMCs. The receptors come from a woman between 50 and 59 years old in good health and CMV-seronegative.

The J gene is TRBJ2-1, the V gene TRBV11-2, with TRBD1 identical over 7 bases. This CDR3 has 13 residues. The germline V gene encodes CDR1 SGHAT and CDR2 FQNNGV. Unmatched junction bases numbered 5, after V lost 5 bases and J lost 7 bases. In DNA form, the CDR3 reads TGTGCCAGCAGCGTCCGACAGGGAAATGAGCAGTTCTTC. As protein: CASSVRQGNEQFF.

The V call is TRBV5-1, the J call TRBJ2-7, with a weak D call TRBD1 (6 bases). In germline, CDR1 is SGHRS, CDR2 YFSETQ. V dropped 0 bases and J dropped 2 bases, with 15 bases sitting between them. The CDR3 spans 16 residues. This CDR3 reads CASSLGGQSLPYEQYF. The DNA of the CDR3 is TGCGCCAGCAGCTTGGGGGGACAAAGTCTACCCTACGAGCAGTACTTC.

The V and J genes are TRBV7-6 and TRBJ2-2; D remains ambiguous. Germline V gene sequence: CDR1 SGHVS, CDR2 FNYEAQ. Deletions cut 2 bases from V and 3 bases from J, with 13 bases between. The CDR3 extends over 16 amino acids. The CDR3 sequence: CASSLYLAAYTGELFF. CDR3 bases: TGTGCCAGCAGCTTATATTTGGCAGCGTACACCGGGGAGCTGTTTTTT.

The V gene is TRBV25-1, the J gene TRBJ2-7; 14 bases align to TRBD2. V was pared by 3 bases and J by 7 bases, with 2 bases of the junction left unmatched. CDR3 length equals 14 residues. The V gene's germline CDR1 is MGHDK and CDR2 SYGVNS. The CDR3, as DNA: TGTGCCAGCAGTGACGGGACTAGCGGGAGAGAGCAGTACTTC. Translating it yields CASSDGTSGREQYF.

The rearrangement uses TRBV6-1 and TRBJ2-7; D is possibly TRBD1 (6 bases). V lost 6 bases and J 3 bases, leaving 15 bases between the germline ends. The V gene's germline CDR1 is MNHNS and CDR2 SASEGT. The length of the CDR3 is 14 residues. CDR3 region: CASSLQGKGYEQYF. CDR3 nucleotide sequence: TGTGCCAGCAGCCTGCAGGGGAAAGGCTACGAGCAGTACTTC.

V and J are TRBV30 and TRBJ2-1; 8 bases agree with TRBD2. This CDR3 comprises 13 residues. The junction had 11 bases not matched to a gene; V was cut back by 5 bases and J by 11 bases. CDR1 GTSNPN and CDR2 SVGIG come from the germline V gene (reference sequence). CDR3 sequence (DNA): TGTGCCTGGGTGGGGGACGGGAGGGCCAAGCAGTTCTTC. Translated: CAWVGDGRAKQFF.

The CDR3 sequence: CASTQGVAKNIQYF. The CDR3 region has the DNA TGCGCCAGCACCCAGGGGGTAGCCAAAAACATTCAGTACTTC. V gene TRBV10-1 combines with J gene TRBJ2-4; 7 nucleotides match TRBD1. This CDR3 is built from 14 residues. Germline V gene lookup returns CDR1 WNHNN and CDR2 SYGVQD (reference sequence). V trimming: 7 bases; J trimming: 0 bases; junction bases outside the gene matches: 3.

This sequence joins TRBV29-1 and TRBJ2-7; D gene uncertain. The CDR3 length is 12 residues. CDR1 is SQVTM and CDR2 is ANQGSEA in the germline V gene. Trimming left V 4 bases short and J 5 bases short, with 12 bases between. The CDR3 DNA follows: TGCAGCGTTGTCCCACAGCTTGACGAGCAGTACTTC. Translating it yields CSVVPQLDEQYF.

The chain carries TRBV2 and TRBJ2-3; TRBD2 matches at 7 bases. The germline V gene encodes CDR1 SNHLY and CDR2 FYNNEI. With V trimmed by 8 bases and J by 6 bases, 8 bases remained unmatched. The CDR3 consists of 13 residues. The CDR3 nucleotides read TGTGCCAGCTTAGCGGGTGTACATGATACGCAGTATTTT. As protein: CASLAGVHDTQYF. Combining the CDR3 with reference TRBV2 and TRBJ2-3 gives the whole variable domain EPEVTQTPSHQVTQMGQEVILRCVPISNHLYFYWYRQILGQKVEFLVSFYNNEISEKSEIFDDQFSVERPDGSNFTLKIRSTKLEDSAMYFCASLAGVHDTQYFGPGTRLTVL.

This sequence joins TRBV9 and TRBJ1-2; 9 nucleotides line up with TRBD1. Germline V lookup: CDR1 SGDLS, CDR2 YYNGEE. The V gene end was trimmed by 3 bases and the J gene end by 3 bases; junction bases not matched to a gene: 0. This CDR3 contains 13 residues. For the CDR3, the DNA is TGTGCCAGCAGCGGGACAGGGGACTATGGCTACACCTTC. Translating it yields CASSGTGDYGYTF.

The rearrangement uses TRBV7-9 and TRBJ2-3, with 14 bases that match TRBD2. Per the germline V gene, CDR1 is SEHNR and CDR2 is FQNEAQ (reference sequence). Trimming cost V 5 bases and J 4 bases; bases outside gene matches: 5. This CDR3 comprises 16 residues. The CDR3 DNA sequence: TGTGCCAGCAGCCGAAGACTAGCGGGAGGGGCAGATACGCAGTATTTT. Amino acids: CASSRRLAGGADTQYF.

This clone was recorded a few times. CDR3 nucleotides: TGTGCCAGCAGTGAAGAATTTTCGGGACTCGCGAACACAGATACGCAGTATTTT. Translation gives CASSEEFSGLANTDTQYF. The chain carries TRBV25-1 and TRBJ2-3, with D perhaps TRBD2 (6 bases). The CDR3 has 18 residues. Germline CDR1 reads MGHDK; CDR2 reads SYGVNS. The ends were cut back, 2 bases at V and 2 bases at J, with 20 bases in the middle.

This clone was counted a few times. J is TRBJ1-1 and V is TRBV7-6, with D possibly TRBD1 on 5 matching bases. This CDR3 has 14 residues. Per germline, CDR1 SGHVS and CDR2 FNYEAQ. V was shortened by 1 base and J by 4 bases, with 10 bases between the two germline ends. The CDR3 is CASSLEEGSTEAFF. The CDR3 DNA is TGTGCCAGCAGCTTAGAGGAGGGGAGCACTGAAGCTTTCTTT.

V gene TRBV30 combines with J gene TRBJ2-3, with 11 bases identical to TRBD2. J lost 4 bases, V lost 4 bases, and 7 bases had no gene match. From germline, CDR1 is GTSNPN and CDR2 SVGIG (reference sequence). The length of the CDR3 is 15 residues. CDR3 sequence: CAWKLAGGGADTQYF. The CDR3 coding sequence is TGTGCCTGGAAGTTAGCGGGAGGGGGGGCAGATACGCAGTATTTT. Complete variable domain (other parts from reference TRBV30 and TRBJ2-3): SQTIHQWPATLVQPVGSPLSLECTVEGTSNPNLYWYRQAAGRGLQLLFYSVGIGQISSEVPQNLSASRPQDRQFILSSKKLLLSDSGFYLCAWKLAGGGADTQYFGPGTRLTVL.

The chain couples TRBV4-1 to TRBJ2-5, with TRBD1 as a possible D gene (5 bases). The CDR3 consists of 17 residues. Germline CDR1 reads MGHRA; CDR2 reads YSYEKL. V lost 0 bases and J lost 5, with 19 bases in between. This CDR3 reads CASSQDWGGLGYETQYF. CDR3 nucleotides: TGCGCCAGCAGCCAAGACTGGGGCGGCCTGGGGTACGAGACCCAGTACTTC.

This clone was seen just once. This chain uses TRBV7-2 with TRBJ2-3; D is undetermined. CDR3 size: 15 residues. Trimming cost V 1 base and J 3 bases, with 11 bases left between them. Per germline, CDR1 SGHTA and CDR2 FQGNSA. In nucleotides, the CDR3 is TGTGCCAGCAGCTTAGATCCGTTGAGAACAGATACGCAGTATTTT. Translation: CASSLDPLRTDTQYF.

The rearrangement joins TRBV28 to TRBJ1-4; 9 bases are a match to TRBD1. From germline, CDR1 is MDHEN and CDR2 SYDVKM. The junction had 9 bases not matched to a gene; V was cut back by 3 bases and J by 7 bases. CDR3 length: 16 amino acids. CDR3 in DNA: TGTGCCAGCAGTTTGTCCGACAGGGGGAGGGGTGAAAAACTGTTTTTT. Amino acids: CASSLSDRGRGEKLFF.

The rearrangement joins TRBV9 to TRBJ1-4; D is unclear. Germline V lookup: CDR1 SGDLS, CDR2 YYNGEE. This CDR3 region has 14 residues. The V gene lost 3 bases and the J gene lost 2 bases, with 8 bases spanning the gap. In DNA, the CDR3 is TGTGCCAGCAGCGCGGGGTGGACTAATGAAAAACTGTTTTTT. It yields the protein CASSAGWTNEKLFF.

CDR3 residues: CASTRTGNTEAFF. The CDR3 region has the DNA TGTGCCAGCACCAGAACGGGGAACACTGAAGCTTTCTTT. The rearrangement joins TRBV28 to TRBJ1-1; no clear D gene. The CDR3 spans 13 residues. V gave up 7 bases and J gave up 1 base, with 10 bases separating them. Germline CDR1 is MDHEN and CDR2 is SYDVKM.